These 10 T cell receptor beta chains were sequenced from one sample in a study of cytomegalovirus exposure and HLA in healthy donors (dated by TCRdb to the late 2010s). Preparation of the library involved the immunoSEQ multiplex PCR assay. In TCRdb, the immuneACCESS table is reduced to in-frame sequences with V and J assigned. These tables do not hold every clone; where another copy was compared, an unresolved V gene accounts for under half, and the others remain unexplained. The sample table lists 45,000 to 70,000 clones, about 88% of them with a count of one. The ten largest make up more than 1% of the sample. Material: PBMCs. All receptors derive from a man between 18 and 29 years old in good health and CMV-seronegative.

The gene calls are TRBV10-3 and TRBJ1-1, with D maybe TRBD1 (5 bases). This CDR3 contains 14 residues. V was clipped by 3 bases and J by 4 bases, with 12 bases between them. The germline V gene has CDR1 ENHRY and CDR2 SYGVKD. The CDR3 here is CAISEFQGPTEAFF. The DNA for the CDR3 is TGTGCCATCAGTGAATTCCAGGGTCCCACTGAAGCTTTCTTT.

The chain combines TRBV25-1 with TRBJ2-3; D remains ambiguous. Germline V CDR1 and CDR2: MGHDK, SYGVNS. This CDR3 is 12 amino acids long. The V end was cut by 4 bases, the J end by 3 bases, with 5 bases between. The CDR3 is CASSVVTDTQYF. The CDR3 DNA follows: TGTGCCAGCAGTGTAGTAACAGATACGCAGTATTTT. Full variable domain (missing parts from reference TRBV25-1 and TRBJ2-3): EADIYQTPRYLVIGTGKKITLECSQTMGHDKMYWYQQDPGMELHLIHYSYGVNSTEKGDLSSESTVSRIRTEHFPLTLESARPSHTSQYLCASSVVTDTQYFGPGTRLTVL.

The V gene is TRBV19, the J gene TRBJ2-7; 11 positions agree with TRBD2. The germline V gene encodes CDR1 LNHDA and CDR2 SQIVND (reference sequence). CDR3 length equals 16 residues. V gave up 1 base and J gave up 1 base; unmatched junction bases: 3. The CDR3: CASSIGGTSGSYEQYF. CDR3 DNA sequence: TGTGCCAGTAGTATAGGGGGGACTAGCGGATCCTACGAGCAGTACTTC.

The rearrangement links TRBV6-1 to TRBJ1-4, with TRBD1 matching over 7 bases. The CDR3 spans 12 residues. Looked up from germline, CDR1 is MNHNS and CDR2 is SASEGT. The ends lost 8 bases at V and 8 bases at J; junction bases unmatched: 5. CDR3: CASEQGREKLFF. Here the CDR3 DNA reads TGTGCCAGCGAACAGGGGCGGGAAAAACTGTTTTTT.

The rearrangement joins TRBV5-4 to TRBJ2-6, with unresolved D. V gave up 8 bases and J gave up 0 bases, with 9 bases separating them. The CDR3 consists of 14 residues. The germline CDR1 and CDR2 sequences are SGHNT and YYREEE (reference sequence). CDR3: CARTPASGANVLTF. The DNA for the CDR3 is TGTGCCAGGACACCTGCCTCTGGGGCCAACGTCCTGACTTTC.

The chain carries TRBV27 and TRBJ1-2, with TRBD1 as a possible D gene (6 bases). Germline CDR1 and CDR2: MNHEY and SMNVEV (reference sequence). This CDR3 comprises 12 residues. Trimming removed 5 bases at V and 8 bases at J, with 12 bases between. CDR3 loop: CASSPYRVGYTF. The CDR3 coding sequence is TGTGCCAGCAGTCCCTACAGGGTCGGCTACACCTTC.

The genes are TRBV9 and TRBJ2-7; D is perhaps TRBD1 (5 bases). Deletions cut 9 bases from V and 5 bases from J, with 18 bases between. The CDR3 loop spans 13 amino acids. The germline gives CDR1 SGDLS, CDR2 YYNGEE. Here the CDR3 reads CATPQQAAHEQYF. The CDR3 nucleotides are TGTGCCACCCCACAACAGGCGGCCCACGAGCAGTACTTC.

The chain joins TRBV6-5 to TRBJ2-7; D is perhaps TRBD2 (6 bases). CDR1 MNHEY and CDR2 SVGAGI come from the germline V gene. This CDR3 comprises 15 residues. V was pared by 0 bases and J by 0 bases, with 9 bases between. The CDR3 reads CASSYSGGDSYEQYF. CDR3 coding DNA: TGTGCCAGCAGTTACTCGGGCGGGGACTCCTACGAGCAGTACTTC.

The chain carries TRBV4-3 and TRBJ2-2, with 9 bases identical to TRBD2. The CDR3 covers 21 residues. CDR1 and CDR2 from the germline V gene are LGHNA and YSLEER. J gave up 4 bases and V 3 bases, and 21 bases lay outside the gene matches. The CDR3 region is CASSQATPGLAIRRSTGELFF. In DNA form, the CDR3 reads TGCGCCAGCAGCCAGGCCACCCCGGGACTAGCCATTAGGAGGTCCACCGGGGAGCTGTTTTTT.

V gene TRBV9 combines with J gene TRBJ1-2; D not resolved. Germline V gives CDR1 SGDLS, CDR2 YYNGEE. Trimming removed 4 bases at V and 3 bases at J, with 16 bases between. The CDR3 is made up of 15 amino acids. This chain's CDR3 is CASSTSTRSDYGYTF. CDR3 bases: TGTGCCAGCAGCACATCGACACGTAGCGACTATGGCTACACCTTC. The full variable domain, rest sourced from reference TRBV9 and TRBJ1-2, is DSGVTQTPKHLITATGQRVTLRCSPRSGDLSVYWYQQSLDQGLQFLIQYYNGEERAKGNILERFSAQQFPDLHSELNLSSLELGDSALYFCASSTSTRSDYGYTFGSGTRLTVV.